The 11 T cell receptor beta chains below come from one sample, sequenced in a study of OX40 agonist ivuxolimab in advanced cancers. Sequencing was performed with immunoSEQ multiplex PCR; in TCRdb, only in-frame clones are kept and a portion is missing. The sample consists of roughly 55,000 clones, more than 75% of them appearing once. The specimen was CD4+ or CD8+ T cells sorted from blood, collected in a trial of the OX40 agonist ivuxolimab. These receptors all come from an adult with an advanced solid tumor such as melanoma, head and neck, liver or kidney cancer.

The gene calls are TRBV19 and TRBJ1-1, with 7 bases fitting TRBD1. The CDR3 is 14 amino acids. With V trimmed by 5 bases and J by 6 bases, 9 bases remained unmatched. CDR1 LNHDA and CDR2 SQIVND come from the germline V gene (reference sequence). Here the CDR3 reads CASSPGDSRAEAFF. The CDR3 region has the DNA TGTGCCAGTAGTCCTGGGGACAGTCGGGCTGAAGCTTTCTTT.

This chain uses TRBV6-5 with TRBJ2-7; 8 bases line up with TRBD1. Losses at the gene ends were 0 bases for V and 6 bases for J; bases not matched to a gene: 4. Germline V lookup: CDR1 MNHEY, CDR2 SVGAGI. The CDR3 is made up of 14 amino acids. This CDR3 is CASSYSQGVGEQYF. The CDR3 coding sequence is TGTGCCAGCAGTTACTCACAGGGGGTGGGCGAGCAGTACTTC.

V gene TRBV28 combines with J gene TRBJ1-5, with unresolved D. The CDR3 is made up of 16 amino acids. Germline CDR1 is MDHEN and CDR2 is SYDVKM. V was shortened by 2 bases and J by 0 bases, with 11 bases between the two germline ends. The CDR3 nucleotides read TGTGCCAGCAGTTTAACCCAGGCCTATAGCAATCAGCCCCAGCATTTT. It is translated as CASSLTQAYSNQPQHF.

This clone was detected only once. Written as DNA, the CDR3 is TGTGCCAGCGGCTGGGACAGGGGCTACGAGCAGTACTTC. Encoded protein: CASGWDRGYEQYF. This rearrangement joins TRBV27 to TRBJ2-7; TRBD1 agrees at 10 bases. Trimming cost V 8 bases and J 3 bases; bases outside gene matches: 4. CDR1 MNHEY and CDR2 SMNVEV come from the germline V gene (reference sequence). The CDR3 extends over 13 amino acids.

This rearrangement joins TRBV5-5 to TRBJ2-3; weak D call: TRBD2 (5 bases). This CDR3 has 15 amino acids. In germline, CDR1 is SGHKS, CDR2 YYEKEE (reference sequence). V was pared by 4 bases and J by 0 bases, with 12 bases between. The CDR3 loop reads CASSPARTSTDTQYF. CDR3 coding DNA: TGTGCCAGCAGCCCTGCCCGGACTAGCACAGATACGCAGTATTTT.

V gene TRBV5-1 combines with J gene TRBJ2-3, with D hard to call. CDR3 length equals 14 residues. The V end was cut by 0 bases, the J end by 3 bases, with 8 bases between. Germline CDR1 is SGHRS and CDR2 is YFSETQ. CDR3 sequence reads: CASSLEERTDTQYF. DNA of the CDR3: TGCGCCAGCAGCTTGGAAGAGAGGACAGATACGCAGTATTTT.

The chain couples TRBV15 to TRBJ2-7, with unresolved D. Germline CDR1 and CDR2: LNHNV and YYDKDF (reference sequence). Trimming removed 0 bases from V and 0 bases from J, with 9 bases in between. This CDR3 comprises 15 residues. The CDR3 protein is CATSRDASSSYEQYF. CDR3 coding DNA: TGTGCCACCAGCAGAGATGCAAGTTCCTCCTACGAGCAGTACTTC.

V and J are TRBV7-9 and TRBJ1-2, with unresolved D. The CDR3 extends over 13 amino acids. The germline V gene encodes CDR1 SEHNR and CDR2 FQNEAQ (reference sequence). The germline V and J ends were trimmed by 5 bases and 6 bases, with 13 bases remaining between them. This CDR3 is CASSRLRVNGYTF. The CDR3 DNA is TGTGCCAGCAGCCGCCTGAGGGTAAATGGCTACACCTTC. The whole variable domain, remainder taken from reference TRBV7-9 and TRBJ1-2, is DTGVSQNPRHKITKRGQNVTFRCDPISEHNRLYWYRQTLGQGPEFLTYFQNEAQLEKSRLLSDRFSAERPKGSFSTLEIQRTEQGDSAMYLCASSRLRVNGYTFGSGTRLTVV.

The genes are TRBV29-1 and TRBJ2-7; 8 nucleotides line up with TRBD1. The CDR3 extends over 12 amino acids. Germline-derived CDR1 and CDR2 are SQVTM and ANQGSEA. The trim removed 5 bases at V and 2 bases at J, leaving 2 bases unmatched. CDR3 protein: CSVRTGTYEQYF. Written as DNA, the CDR3 is TGCAGCGTTCGGACAGGGACCTACGAGCAGTACTTC.

The V call is TRBV18, the J call TRBJ2-1; D is possibly TRBD1 or TRBD2 (5 bases each). The CDR3 loop spans 17 amino acids. Trimming pared 4 bases from V and 7 bases from J, leaving 23 bases between. The germline V gene has CDR1 KGHSH and CDR2 LQKENI. CDR3 nucleotides: TGTGCCAGCTCACTCGGGACCCCAGGAACATTGGGGAATGAGCAGTTCTTC. It is translated as CASSLGTPGTLGNEQFF. Full variable domain (outside the CDR3, taken from reference TRBV18 and TRBJ2-1): NAGVMQNPRHLVRRRGQEARLRCSPMKGHSHVYWYRQLPEEGLKFMVYLQKENIIDESGMPKERFSAEFPKEGPSILRIQQVVRGDSAAYFCASSLGTPGTLGNEQFFGPGTRLTVL.

The chain joins TRBV2 to TRBJ1-2; 10 bases are shared with TRBD1. The CDR3 runs 17 residues. The V gene end was trimmed by 3 bases and the J gene end by 4 bases; junction bases not matched to a gene: 11. Germline V gene lookup returns CDR1 SNHLY and CDR2 FYNNEI. This chain's CDR3 is CASSDTRQGAGSYGYTF. The CDR3 DNA follows: TGTGCCAGCAGTGACACGAGACAGGGGGCAGGTAGCTATGGCTACACCTTC.